Shown below are 2 T cell receptor beta chains from a single sample sequenced in a study of T cells in Graves' hyperthyroidism and ophthalmopathy. Amplification targeted TCR beta CDR3 regions from RNA transcripts. First-round RT-PCR of the TCR CDR3 relied on the HTBI primer set. TCRdb reprocessed the multiplex PCR reads with MiXCR, giving one entry per CDR3 protein. The repertoire holds roughly 500,000 distinct CDR3 sequences, about 15% seen once, with 5.5% to 7.5% in the top ten. The specimen was blood. Receptors originate from a young woman with Graves' hyperthyroidism that later progressed to Graves' ophthalmopathy.

This sequence joins TRBV10-3 and TRBJ1-4; no clear D. Germline V gene lookup returns CDR1 ENHRY and CDR2 SYGVKD. V lost 3 bases and J 6 bases, leaving 8 bases between the germline ends. The CDR3 covers 13 residues. CDR3 protein: CAISDLVDEKLFF. The DNA of the CDR3 is TGTGCCATCAGTGACTTGGTGGATGAAAAACTGTTTTTT.

This clonotype was found many times. The V call is TRBV19, the J call TRBJ1-1; D may be TRBD1 (6 bases). CDR3 length equals 13 residues. Between the trimmed V and J ends, which lost 4 bases and 4 bases, there was a span of 10 bases. CDR1 and CDR2 (germline): LNHDA, SQIVND (reference sequence). CDR3 sequence (DNA): TGTGCCAGTAGTACTGGACAGTTCACTGAAGCTTTCTTT. This codes for CASSTGQFTEAFF.